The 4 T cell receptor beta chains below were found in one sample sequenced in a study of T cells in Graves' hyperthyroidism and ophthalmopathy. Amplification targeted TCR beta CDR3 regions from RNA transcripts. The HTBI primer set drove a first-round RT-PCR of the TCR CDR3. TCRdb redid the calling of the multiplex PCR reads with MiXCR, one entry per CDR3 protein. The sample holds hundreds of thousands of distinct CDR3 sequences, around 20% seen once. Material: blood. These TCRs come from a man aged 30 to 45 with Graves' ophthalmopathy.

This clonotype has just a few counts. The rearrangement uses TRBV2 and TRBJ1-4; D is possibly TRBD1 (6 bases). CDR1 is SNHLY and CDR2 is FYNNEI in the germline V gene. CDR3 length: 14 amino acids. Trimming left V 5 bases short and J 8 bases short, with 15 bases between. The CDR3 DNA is TGTGCCAGCAGTAGTACAGGGTACTGGGAAAAACTGTTTTTT. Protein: CASSSTGYWEKLFF. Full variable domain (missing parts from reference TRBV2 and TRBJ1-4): EPEVTQTPSHQVTQMGQEVILRCVPISNHLYFYWYRQILGQKVEFLVSFYNNEISEKSEIFDDQFSVERPDGSNFTLKIRSTKLEDSAMYFCASSSTGYWEKLFFGSGTQLSVL.

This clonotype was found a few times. CDR3 loop: CASSPAGTIYNEQFF. The CDR3 DNA is TGTGCCAGCAGCCCAGCGGGCACCATATACAATGAGCAGTTCTTC. This chain links TRBV7-3 with TRBJ2-1, with D perhaps matching TRBD2 (6 bases). The CDR3 consists of 15 residues. Trimming stripped 5 bases from V and 4 bases from J, with 15 bases between. Germline CDR1 and CDR2: SGHTA and FQGTGA.

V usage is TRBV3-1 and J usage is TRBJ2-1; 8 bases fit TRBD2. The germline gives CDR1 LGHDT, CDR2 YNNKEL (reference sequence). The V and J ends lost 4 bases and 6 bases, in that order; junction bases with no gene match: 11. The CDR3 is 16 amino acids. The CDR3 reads CASSPLGQREINEQFF. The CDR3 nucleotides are TGTGCCAGCAGCCCCCTGGGGCAGCGGGAGATCAATGAGCAGTTCTTC.

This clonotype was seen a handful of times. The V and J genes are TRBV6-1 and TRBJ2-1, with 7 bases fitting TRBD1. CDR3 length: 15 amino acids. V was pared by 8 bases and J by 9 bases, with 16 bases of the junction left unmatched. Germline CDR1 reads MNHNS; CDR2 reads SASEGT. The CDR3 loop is CASCSDRAIGGEQFF. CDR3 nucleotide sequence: TGTGCCAGCTGTTCAGACAGGGCAATAGGGGGTGAGCAGTTCTTC.